This TCR beta chain was captured in a study of blood T cell repertoires in COVID-19. On the study more broadly: The cDNA or gDNA used as material had been derived from T cells, B-cell-depleted T cells, or PBMCs.

This clone was recorded once. The CDR3 consists of 15 residues. Trimming took off 7 bases at V and 2 bases at J, with 18 bases between the two ends. Germline CDR1 reads SGHRS; CDR2 reads YFSETQ. Data came from immunoSEQ multiplex PCR; TCRdb stores just in-frame clones and leaves some out. The sample has 25,000 to 35,000 clones, around 87% seen once. Sequencing was done on a sample of peripheral blood. The rearrangement uses TRBV5-1 and TRBJ2-5; possibly TRBD2 for D (5 bases). The receptor was derived from a human donor in a cohort sampled during active COVID-19. The donor label of this sample is uncertain. The CDR3 protein is CASAFMGSRQETQYF. CDR3 DNA sequence: TGCGCCAGCGCCTTCATGGGGAGCCGACAAGAGACCCAGTACTTC.